The TCR beta chain under discussion was sequenced for a study of blood T cell repertoires in COVID-19. Study details: Specimens from acute and convalescent COVID-19 originated in the United States, Italy and Spain. T cells, B-cell-depleted T cells, or PBMCs provided the cDNA or gDNA that served as material.

In the original analysis: Reference gene primer amplification gave nucleated cell count estimates. The method was immunoSEQ multiplex PCR; TCRdb's version includes in-frame clones alone and lacks a portion of them. V, J and clone size were drawn from that table, and D and trimming were deduced from the DNA. The sample contains 40,000 to 50,000 clones, roughly 91% of which appear only once. CDR1 GTSNPN and CDR2 SVGIG come from the germline V gene (reference sequence). The CDR3 length is 14 residues. The ends were cut back, 0 bases at V and 5 bases at J, with 11 bases in the middle. This receptor was identified in a man over 45 with active COVID-19. The chain links TRBV30 to TRBJ2-1; D gene uncertain. Sequenced input: peripheral blood. CDR3 sequence (DNA): TGTGCCTGGAGTGTACTCAGGCAAAACAATGAGCAGTTCTTC. It encodes CAWSVLRQNNEQFF.